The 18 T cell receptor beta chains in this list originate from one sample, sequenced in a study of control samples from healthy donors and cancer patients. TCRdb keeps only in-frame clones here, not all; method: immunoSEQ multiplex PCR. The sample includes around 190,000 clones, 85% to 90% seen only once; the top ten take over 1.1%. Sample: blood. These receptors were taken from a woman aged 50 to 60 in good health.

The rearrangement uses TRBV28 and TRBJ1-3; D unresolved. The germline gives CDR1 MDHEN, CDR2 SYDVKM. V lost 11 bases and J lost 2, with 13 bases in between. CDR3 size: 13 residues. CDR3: CAGRRITGNTIYF. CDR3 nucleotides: TGTGCCGGAAGACGGATTACTGGAAACACCATATATTTT.

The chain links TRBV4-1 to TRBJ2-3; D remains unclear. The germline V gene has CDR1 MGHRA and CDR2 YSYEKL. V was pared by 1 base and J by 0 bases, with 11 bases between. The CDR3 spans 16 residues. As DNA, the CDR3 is TGCGCCAGCAGCCAAGTGGACCTGATAAGCACAGATACGCAGTATTTT. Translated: CASSQVDLISTDTQYF.

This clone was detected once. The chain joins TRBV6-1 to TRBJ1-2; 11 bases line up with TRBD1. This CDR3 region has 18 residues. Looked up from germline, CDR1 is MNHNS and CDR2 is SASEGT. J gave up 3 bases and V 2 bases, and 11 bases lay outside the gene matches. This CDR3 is CASSEWMGQGEQDYGYTF. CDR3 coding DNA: TGTGCCAGCAGTGAATGGATGGGACAGGGGGAGCAGGACTATGGCTACACCTTC.

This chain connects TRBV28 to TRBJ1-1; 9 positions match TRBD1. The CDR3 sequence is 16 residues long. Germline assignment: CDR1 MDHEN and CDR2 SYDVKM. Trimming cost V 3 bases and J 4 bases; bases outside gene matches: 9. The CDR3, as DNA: TGTGCCAGCAGTTTTTTGGGGACAGGGCAGAGCACTGAAGCTTTCTTT. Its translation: CASSFLGTGQSTEAFF.

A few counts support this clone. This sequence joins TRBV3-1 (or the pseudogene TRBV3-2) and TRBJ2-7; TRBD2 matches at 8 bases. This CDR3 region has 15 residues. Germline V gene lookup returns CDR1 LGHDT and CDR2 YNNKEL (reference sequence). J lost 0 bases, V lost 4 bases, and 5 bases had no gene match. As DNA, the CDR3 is TGTGCCAGCAGCCTCCGGGGGGGTAGCTCCTACGAGCAGTACTTC. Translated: CASSLRGGSSYEQYF.

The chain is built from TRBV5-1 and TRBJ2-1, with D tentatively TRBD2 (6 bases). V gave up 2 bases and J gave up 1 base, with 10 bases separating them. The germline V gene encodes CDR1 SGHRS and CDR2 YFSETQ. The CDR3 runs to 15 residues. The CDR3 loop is CASSLDGGSYNEQFF. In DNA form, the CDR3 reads TGCGCCAGCAGCTTAGACGGGGGATCCTACAATGAGCAGTTCTTC.

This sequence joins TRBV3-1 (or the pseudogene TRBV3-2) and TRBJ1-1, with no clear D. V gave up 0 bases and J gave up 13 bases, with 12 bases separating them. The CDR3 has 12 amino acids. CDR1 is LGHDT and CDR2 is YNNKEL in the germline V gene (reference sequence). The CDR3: CASSQEGRVFFF. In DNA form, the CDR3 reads TGTGCCAGCAGCCAAGAAGGGAGGGTATTTTTCTTT.

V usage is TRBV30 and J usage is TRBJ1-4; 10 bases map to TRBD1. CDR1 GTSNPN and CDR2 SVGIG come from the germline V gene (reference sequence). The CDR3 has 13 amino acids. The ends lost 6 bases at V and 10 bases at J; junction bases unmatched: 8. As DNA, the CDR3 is TGTGCCTGCCAGACAGGGGGCGAGGGAAAACTGTTTTTT. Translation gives CACQTGGEGKLFF.

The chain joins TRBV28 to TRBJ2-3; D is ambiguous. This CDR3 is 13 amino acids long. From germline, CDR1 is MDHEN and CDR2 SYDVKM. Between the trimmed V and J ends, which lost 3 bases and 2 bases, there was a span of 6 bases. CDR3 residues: CASSFPDTDTQYF. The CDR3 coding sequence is TGTGCCAGCAGTTTTCCCGACACAGATACGCAGTATTTT.

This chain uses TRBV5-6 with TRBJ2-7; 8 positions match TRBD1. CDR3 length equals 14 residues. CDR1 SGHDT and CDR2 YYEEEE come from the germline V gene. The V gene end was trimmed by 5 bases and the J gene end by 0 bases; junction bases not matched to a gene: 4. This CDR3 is CASSPGQASYEQYF. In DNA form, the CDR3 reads TGTGCCAGCAGTCCGGGACAGGCCTCCTACGAGCAGTACTTC.

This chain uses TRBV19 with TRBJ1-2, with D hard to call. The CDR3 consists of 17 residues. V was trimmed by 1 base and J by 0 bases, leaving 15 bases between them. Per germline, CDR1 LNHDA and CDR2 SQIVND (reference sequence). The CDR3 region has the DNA TGTGCCAGTAGTATAGTAGGTTTAGGCGCTACTAACTATGGCTACACCTTC. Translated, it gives CASSIVGLGATNYGYTF.

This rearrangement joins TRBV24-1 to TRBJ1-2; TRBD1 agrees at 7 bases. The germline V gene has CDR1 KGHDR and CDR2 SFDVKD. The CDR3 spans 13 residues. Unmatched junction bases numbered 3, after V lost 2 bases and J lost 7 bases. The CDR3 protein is CATSDYRGGGYTF. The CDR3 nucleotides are TGTGCCACCAGTGATTACAGGGGAGGTGGCTACACCTTC.

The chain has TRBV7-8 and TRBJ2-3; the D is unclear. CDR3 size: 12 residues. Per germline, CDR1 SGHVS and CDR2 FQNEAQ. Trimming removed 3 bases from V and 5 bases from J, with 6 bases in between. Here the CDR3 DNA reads TGTGCCAGCAGCTTCGCTGAAGATACGCAGTATTTT. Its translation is CASSFAEDTQYF.

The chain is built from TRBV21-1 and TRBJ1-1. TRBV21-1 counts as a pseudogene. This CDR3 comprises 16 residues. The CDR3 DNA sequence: TGTGCCAGCAGCAAAGAAGGAGTGATACCCCGCACTGAAGCTTTCTTT. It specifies CASSKEGVIPRTEAFF.

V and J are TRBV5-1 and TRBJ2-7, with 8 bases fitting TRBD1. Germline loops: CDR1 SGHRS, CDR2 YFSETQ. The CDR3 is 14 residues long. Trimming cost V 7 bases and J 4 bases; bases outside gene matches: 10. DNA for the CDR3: TGCGCCAGCGCCCCCGGGACAGGAGTTTACGAGCAGTACTTC. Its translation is CASAPGTGVYEQYF.

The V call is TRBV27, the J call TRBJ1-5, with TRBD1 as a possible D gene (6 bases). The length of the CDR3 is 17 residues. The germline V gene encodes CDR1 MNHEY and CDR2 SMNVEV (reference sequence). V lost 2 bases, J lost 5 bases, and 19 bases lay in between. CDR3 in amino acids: CASSLRGSGQTDQPQHF. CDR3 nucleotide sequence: TGTGCCAGCAGTTTAAGGGGGAGCGGACAGACGGATCAGCCCCAGCATTTT.

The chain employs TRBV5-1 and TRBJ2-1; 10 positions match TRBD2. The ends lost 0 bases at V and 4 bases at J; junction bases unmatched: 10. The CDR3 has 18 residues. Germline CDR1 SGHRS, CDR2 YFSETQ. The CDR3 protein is CASSLVSSGSLIYNEQFF. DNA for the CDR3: TGCGCCAGCAGCTTGGTTTCTAGCGGGAGCCTAATATACAATGAGCAGTTCTTC.

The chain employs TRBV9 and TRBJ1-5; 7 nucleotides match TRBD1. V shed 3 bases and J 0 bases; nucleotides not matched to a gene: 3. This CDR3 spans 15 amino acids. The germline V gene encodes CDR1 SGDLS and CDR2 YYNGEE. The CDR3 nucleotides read TGTGCCAGCAGCGAGGGGGCTCTTAGCAATCAGCCCCAGCATTTT. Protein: CASSEGALSNQPQHF.